This T cell receptor beta chain appears in the sequencing data of a study of T cell responses to AZD1222 COVID-19 vaccine. Study-level results: Spike as a whole was targeted by vaccine-associated CD4 TCRs, dominant at 160-218 and 743-854. None of the repertoires were sampled until the peak T cell response had passed.

Note on this clone: The antigen is undetermined.

TCRdb keeps only in-frame clones here, not all; method: immunoSEQ multiplex PCR. The sample has about 100,000 clones, around nine tenths seen once. From germline, CDR1 is SGHAT and CDR2 FQDESV (reference sequence). The CDR3 has 15 residues. The V end was cut by 3 bases, the J end by 0 bases, with 9 bases between. This clonotype originated in an adult who received the MenACWY meningococcal vaccine as a control. The chain recombines TRBV11-1 with TRBJ1-3; D is perhaps TRBD1 (6 bases). Specimen: peripheral blood, collected 28 days after the second dose of the MenACWY control vaccine. The CDR3 sequence is CASSLDSSSGNTIYF. DNA for the CDR3: TGTGCCAGCAGCTTGGACAGTTCCTCTGGAAACACCATATATTTT.